The rows below give T cell receptor beta chains drawn from one sample of a study of blood T cell repertoires in COVID-19. Method: immunoSEQ multiplex PCR; TCRdb's copy keeps in-frame clones and lacks some. The repertoire holds about 170,000 clones, approximately 86% seen once, with under 3% in the top ten. The sample consisted of peripheral blood. Source of these receptors: a woman of 80 years or more with COVID-19, enrolled during active disease. Both conserved end residues are part of each CDR3. The order of the fields is V gene, D gene, J gene, clone size, CDR3 protein, CDR3 DNA. A D gene is named only where the DNA matches it firmly. Size values are once, few and many counts, or a class for expanded clones, and some rows have none.

V: TRBV28
D: .
J: TRBJ2-5
size: .
CDR3: CASSFFAGAIGETQYF
DNA: TGTGCCAGCAGTTTCTTTGCAGGGGCGATTGGGGAGACCCAGTACTTC

V: TRBV7-9
D: .
J: TRBJ2-4
size: once
CDR3: CASSPSSNIQYF
DNA: TGTGCCAGCAGCCCCTCTTCGAACATTCAGTACTTC

V: TRBV20-1
D: TRBD1
J: TRBJ1-5
size: .
CDR3: CSASPGTGVTQPQHF
DNA: TGCAGTGCTAGTCCCGGGACAGGGGTGACTCAGCCCCAGCATTTT

V: TRBV6-6
D: .
J: TRBJ2-7
size: .
CDR3: CASRPNDRGYEQYF
DNA: TGTGCCAGCAGACCCAACGATCGGGGCTACGAGCAGTACTTC

V: TRBV28
D: TRBD1
J: TRBJ1-5
size: .
CDR3: CASSSRGQGAHQPQHF
DNA: TGTGCCAGCAGCTCCAGAGGACAGGGGGCGCATCAGCCCCAGCATTTT

V: TRBV5-6
D: TRBD1
J: TRBJ2-3
size: .
CDR3: CASSREYTGGASDTQYF
DNA: TGTGCCAGCAGCCGAGAGTACACAGGGGGCGCATCGGATACGCAGTATTTT

V: TRBV7-6
D: TRBD1
J: TRBJ2-5
size: .
CDR3: CASGLGGTGEETQYF
DNA: TGTGCCAGCGGACTAGGAGGGACAGGGGAAGAGACCCAGTACTTC

V: TRBV19
D: .
J: TRBJ1-5
size: .
CDR3: CASSTAGPNQPQHF
DNA: TGTGCCAGTAGTACCGCAGGGCCCAATCAGCCCCAGCATTTT

V: TRBV7-2
D: .
J: TRBJ1-1
size: .
CDR3: CASSLVGREGTAFF
DNA: TGTGCCAGCAGCTTAGTAGGCAGGGAGGGAACAGCTTTCTTT

V: TRBV6-1
D: .
J: TRBJ1-2
size: .
CDR3: CASSPGLDYGYTF
DNA: TGTGCCAGCAGTCCTGGACTGGACTATGGCTACACCTTC

V: TRBV5-1
D: TRBD2
J: TRBJ2-2
size: .
CDR3: CASSLASGSTGELFF
DNA: TGCGCCAGCAGCTTGGCTAGCGGGAGCACCGGGGAGCTGTTTTTT

V: TRBV19
D: .
J: TRBJ2-3
size: .
CDR3: CASSPTRADTQYF
DNA: TGTGCCAGTAGCCCGACTAGGGCGGATACGCAGTATTTT

V: TRBV5-1
D: TRBD1
J: TRBJ1-4
size: .
CDR3: CASSSQRTGMREKLFF
DNA: TGCGCCAGCAGCTCCCAGAGGACAGGGATGAGGGAAAAACTGTTTTTT

V: TRBV14
D: TRBD2
J: TRBJ2-3
size: .
CDR3: CASSQVSSGSSEDTQYF
DNA: TGTGCCAGCAGCCAAGTTTCTAGCGGCTCGTCAGAGGATACGCAGTATTTT

V: TRBV25-1
D: .
J: TRBJ1-4
size: .
CDR3: CASNPGGDGSEKLFF
DNA: TGTGCCAGCAACCCCGGGGGGGACGGCAGCGAAAAACTGTTTTTT

V: TRBV7-2
D: .
J: TRBJ1-1
size: .
CDR3: CASSLEQLDTEAFF
DNA: TGTGCCAGCAGCTTAGAGCAGCTAGACACTGAAGCTTTCTTT

V: TRBV9
D: TRBD1
J: TRBJ2-2
size: .
CDR3: CASSGQGAATGELFF
DNA: TGTGCCAGCAGCGGCCAGGGGGCGGCCACCGGGGAGCTGTTTTTT

V: TRBV24-1
D: TRBD2
J: TRBJ2-3
size: .
CDR3: CATSGIPVAGSGSSDTQYF
DNA: TGTGCCACCAGTGGAATCCCCGTTGCGGGTAGCGGGAGCTCAGATACGCAGTATTTT

V: TRBV28
D: TRBD1
J: TRBJ2-7
size: .
CDR3: CASTVGDRGQDEQYF
DNA: TGTGCCAGCACCGTCGGGGACAGGGGGCAAGACGAGCAGTACTTC

V: TRBV7-2
D: .
J: TRBJ2-7
size: .
CDR3: CASSLGGGSYEQYF
DNA: TGTGCCAGCAGCTTAGGTGGGGGGTCCTACGAGCAGTACTTC

V: TRBV7-2
D: .
J: TRBJ1-5
size: .
CDR3: CASSLRTDQPQHF
DNA: TGTGCCAGCAGCTTAAGGACTGATCAGCCCCAGCATTTT

V: TRBV4-3
D: TRBD2
J: TRBJ2-5
size: .
CDR3: CASSQTGGETQYF
DNA: TGCGCCAGCAGCCAAACCGGGGGGGAGACCCAGTACTTC

V: TRBV7-2
D: .
J: TRBJ2-1
size: once
CDR3: CASSLSGSSYNEQFF
DNA: TGTGCCAGCAGCTTAAGCGGAAGCTCCTACAATGAGCAGTTCTTC

V: TRBV19
D: .
J: TRBJ1-1
size: .
CDR3: CASSPISGTEAFF
DNA: TGTGCCAGTAGCCCGATCTCAGGCACTGAAGCTTTCTTT

V: TRBV19
D: .
J: TRBJ1-4
size: .
CDR3: CASSLGQGSEKLFF
DNA: TGTGCCAGTAGCCTGGGGCAGGGTAGTGAAAAACTGTTTTTT

V: TRBV5-6
D: TRBD1
J: TRBJ1-3
size: once
CDR3: CASSSQGSGNTIYF
DNA: TGTGCCAGCAGCTCACAGGGGTCGGGAAACACCATATATTTT

V: TRBV18
D: .
J: TRBJ1-1
size: .
CDR3: CASSQGPPPMNTEAFF
DNA: TGTGCCAGCTCCCAGGGGCCCCCGCCCATGAACACTGAAGCTTTCTTT

V: TRBV7-9
D: .
J: TRBJ2-7
size: .
CDR3: CASSRRDKGYEQYF
DNA: TGTGCCAGCAGTAGACGGGACAAAGGCTACGAGCAGTACTTC

V: TRBV7-9
D: TRBD2
J: TRBJ2-1
size: .
CDR3: CASSSEAGEAHNEQFF
DNA: TGTGCCAGCAGCTCTGAAGCGGGAGAGGCCCACAATGAGCAGTTCTTC

V: TRBV5-1
D: .
J: TRBJ1-3
size: .
CDR3: CASSLGRTAISGNTIYF
DNA: TGCGCCAGCAGCTTGGGTCGGACAGCCATCTCTGGAAACACCATATATTTT

V: TRBV11-3
D: .
J: TRBJ2-1
size: .
CDR3: CASSLGRAWDNEQFF
DNA: TGTGCCAGCAGCTTAGGGAGGGCCTGGGACAATGAGCAGTTCTTC

V: TRBV6-2/TRBV6-3
D: .
J: TRBJ1-1
size: .
CDR3: CASSLMSGTEAFF
DNA: TGTGCCAGCAGTCTAATGTCGGGGACTGAAGCTTTCTTT

V: TRBV10-2
D: TRBD2
J: TRBJ2-1
size: .
CDR3: CASTRTSGVNEQFF
DNA: TGCGCCAGCACCCGGACTAGCGGAGTCAATGAGCAGTTCTTC

V: TRBV11-2
D: .
J: TRBJ1-6
size: .
CDR3: CASSLQGWSSPLHF
DNA: TGTGCCAGCAGCCTCCAGGGCTGGAGTTCACCCCTCCACTTT

V: TRBV11-2
D: TRBD2
J: TRBJ2-7
size: .
CDR3: CASSRFLAGGPGEQYF
DNA: TGTGCCAGCAGCCGCTTCCTAGCGGGAGGGCCGGGGGAGCAGTACTTC